This T cell receptor (beta chain) originates from a study of T-cell reconstitution after alpha-beta-depleted transplantation in children. Construction of the TCRbeta library involved unique molecular identifiers. TCRdb fed the PCR reads into MiXCR, producing one record per CDR3 protein. The repertoire holds about a million distinct CDR3 sequences, with about 26% as singletons. V dropped 0 bases and J dropped 4 bases, with 12 bases sitting between them. Looked up from germline, CDR1 is MNHEY and CDR2 is SVGAGI. The CDR3 is 15 residues long. This receptor was taken from a boy under three years old who had a stem cell transplant for SCID, so the T cells may come from the graft donor. The starting material was PBMCs, mostly from graft donor cells, obtained 360 days after TCRalphabeta/CD19-depleted stem cell transplant. V gene TRBV6-5 combines with J gene TRBJ1-2; D is perhaps TRBD1 (5 bases). Here the CDR3 reads CASSYSSQGLYGYTF. DNA for the CDR3: TGTGCCAGCAGTTACTCGAGTCAGGGTCTCTATGGCTACACCTTC.